This T cell receptor (beta chain) was found in a study of T cells in localized non-small cell lung cancer. Study observations and caveats: There was an association of higher blood T cell density with longer overall survival.

V dropped 8 bases and J dropped 5; count of bases not matched to a gene: 11. The CDR3 extends over 13 amino acids. Germline CDR1 is SQVTM and CDR2 is ANQGSEA. TCRdb keeps only in-frame clones here, not all; method: immunoSEQ multiplex PCR. Of fewer than 90,000 clones in the sample, roughly 86% are singletons; the top ten hold approximately 2.8%. As concerns this clone: Its antigen is unknown.

This TCR was sampled from a man aged 35 to 69 with stage I lung adenocarcinoma. The rearrangement links TRBV29-1 to TRBJ2-5; 7 nucleotides match TRBD2. The sequencing here drew on peripheral blood, taken before any cancer treatment. In DNA, the CDR3 is TGCAGCTTCTACTATGCGCGGGGGGAGACCCAGTACTTC. This sequence encodes CSFYYARGETQYF.